This T cell receptor beta chain was observed in a study of blood T cell repertoires in COVID-19. In assigning cohorts, the study relied on participant-reported clinical history. V was cut by 5 bases and J by 7 bases, with 5 bases left in between. The CDR3 is 11 residues long. Measured with immunoSEQ multiplex PCR; TCRdb has only the in-frame clones, and not every one. The table includes 400,000 to 500,000 clones, about 88% detected once. The TCR was taken from a woman in her late teens or twenties who had been exposed to COVID-19. The chain recombines TRBV12-3 or TRBV12-4 with TRBJ1-4; no firm D call. Sequencing was performed on PBMCs or T cells enriched from blood (not recorded which). CDR3 bases: TGTGCCAGCAGTAATAGTGAAAAACTGTTTTTT. Translated, it gives CASSNSEKLFF.